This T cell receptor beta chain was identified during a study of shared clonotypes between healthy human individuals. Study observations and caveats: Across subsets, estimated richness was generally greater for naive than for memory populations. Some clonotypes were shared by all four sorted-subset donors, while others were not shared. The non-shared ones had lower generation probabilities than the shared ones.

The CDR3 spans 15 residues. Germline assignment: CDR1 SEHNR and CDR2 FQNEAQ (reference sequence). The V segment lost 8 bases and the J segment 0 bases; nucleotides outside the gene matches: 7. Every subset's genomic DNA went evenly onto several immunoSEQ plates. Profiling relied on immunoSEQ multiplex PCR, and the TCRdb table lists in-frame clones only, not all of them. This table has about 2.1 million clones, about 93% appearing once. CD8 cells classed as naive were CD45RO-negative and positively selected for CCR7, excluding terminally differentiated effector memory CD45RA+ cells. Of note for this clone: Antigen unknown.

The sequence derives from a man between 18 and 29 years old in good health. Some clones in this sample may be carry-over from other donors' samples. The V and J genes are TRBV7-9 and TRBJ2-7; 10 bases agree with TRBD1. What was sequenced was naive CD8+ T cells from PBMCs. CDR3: CASLQGQGTSYEQYF. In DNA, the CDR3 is TGTGCCAGCCTCCAGGGACAGGGGACCTCCTACGAGCAGTACTTC.